These 7 T cell receptor beta chains were sequenced from one sample in a study of cytomegalovirus exposure and HLA in healthy donors. The PCR used 60 Vbeta and 13 Jbeta primers. The repertoire was sequenced with immunoSEQ multiplex PCR; TCRdb's copy has only in-frame clones and lacks some. The data hold over 100,000 clones, with over 75% observed a single time. The sample was PBMCs. Receptor source: a male donor in good health and CMV-seropositive.

With respect to this clone: Its ends do not fully match the called genes, so a read error is possible. The chain recombines TRBV6-5 with TRBJ2-6, with D perhaps TRBD1 (5 bases). Germline V gene data show CDR1 as MNHEY and CDR2 as SVGAGI. The CDR3 contains 15 residues. The CDR3: CASSTGVSGANGLTF. DNA of the CDR3: TGTGCCAGCAGCACAGGAGTCTCTGGGGCCAACGGCCTGACTTTC.

V is TRBV5-4 and J is TRBJ2-3, with 7 bases lining up with TRBD1. Germline CDR1 is SGHNT and CDR2 is YYREEE (reference sequence). The CDR3 sequence is 14 residues long. J was trimmed by 5 bases and V by 6 bases; bases with no gene match: 9. DNA of the CDR3: TGTGCCAGCAAACCGGGACAGTTTCTAGATACGCAGTATTTT. Protein: CASKPGQFLDTQYF.

This clone appeared once. The J gene is TRBJ1-5, the V gene TRBV27; TRBD1 aligns across 8 bases. Germline V CDR1 and CDR2: MNHEY, SMNVEV (reference sequence). Trimming at V came to 5 bases and at J to 2 bases, leaving 8 bases not matched to a gene. There are 16 residues in the CDR3. CDR3 in DNA: TGTGCCAGCAGTCACAAGACAGGGGTTGGCAATCAGCCCCAGCATTTT. It yields the protein CASSHKTGVGNQPQHF.

The chain carries TRBV7-9 and TRBJ1-1; the D gene is possibly TRBD1 (5 bases). Trimming left V 7 bases short and J 1 base short, with 13 bases between. Germline-derived CDR1 and CDR2 are SEHNR and FQNEAQ (reference sequence). This CDR3 is 14 amino acids long. CDR3 amino acids: CASTTHQGNTEAFF. The CDR3 DNA reads TGTGCCAGCACGACCCACCAGGGGAACACTGAAGCTTTCTTT. The full variable domain, rest sourced from reference TRBV7-9 and TRBJ1-1, is DTGVSQNPRHKITKRGQNVTFRCDPISEHNRLYWYRQTLGQGPEFLTYFQNEAQLEKSRLLSDRFSAERPKGSFSTLEIQRTEQGDSAMYLCASTTHQGNTEAFFGQGTRLTVV.

The J gene is TRBJ2-1, the V gene TRBV19, with 7 positions matching TRBD2. The ends lost 7 bases at V and 0 bases at J; junction bases unmatched: 15. The germline V gene encodes CDR1 LNHDA and CDR2 SQIVND (reference sequence). CDR3 length equals 18 residues. The CDR3 DNA reads as TGTGCCAGTACCAAGTGGGCTAGCGGTGACGTCTCCTACAATGAGCAGTTCTTC. Protein: CASTKWASGDVSYNEQFF.

The chain is built from TRBV28 and TRBJ1-4; 8 positions agree with TRBD1. The V gene's germline CDR1 is MDHEN and CDR2 SYDVKM. V lost 4 bases and J lost 6; bases outside the gene matches: 1. The CDR3 is made up of 13 amino acids. CDR3 nucleotide sequence: TGTGCCAGCAGTTCGGGACAGGATGAAAAACTGTTTTTT. It encodes CASSSGQDEKLFF.

This clone has more than one count but fewer than ten. The CDR3 loop reads CASSSPLAGVTYEQYF. In DNA form, the CDR3 reads TGTGCCAGCAGCTCGCCCCTAGCGGGGGTAACCTACGAGCAGTACTTC. The chain recombines TRBV11-2 with TRBJ2-7, with 10 bases identical to TRBD2. Germline V CDR1 and CDR2: SGHAT, FQNNGV. The length of the CDR3 is 16 residues. The trim removed 4 bases at V and 2 bases at J, leaving 8 bases unmatched.